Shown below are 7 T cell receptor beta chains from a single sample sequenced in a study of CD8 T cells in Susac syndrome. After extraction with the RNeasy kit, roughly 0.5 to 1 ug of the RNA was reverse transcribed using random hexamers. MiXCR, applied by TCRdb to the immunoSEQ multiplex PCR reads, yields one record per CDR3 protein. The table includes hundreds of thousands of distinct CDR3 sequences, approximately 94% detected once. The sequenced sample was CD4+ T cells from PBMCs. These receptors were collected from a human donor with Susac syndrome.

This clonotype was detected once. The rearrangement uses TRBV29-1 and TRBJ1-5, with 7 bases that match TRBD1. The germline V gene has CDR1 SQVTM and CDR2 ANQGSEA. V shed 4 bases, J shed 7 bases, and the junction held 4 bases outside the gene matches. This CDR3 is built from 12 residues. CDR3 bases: TGCAGCGTTGGACAGGGAGGACAGCCCCAGCATTTT. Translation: CSVGQGGQPQHF.

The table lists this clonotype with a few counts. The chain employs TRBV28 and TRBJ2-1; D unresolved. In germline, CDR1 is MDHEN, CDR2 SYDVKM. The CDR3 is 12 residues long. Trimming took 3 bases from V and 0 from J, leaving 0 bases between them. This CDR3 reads CASSFSYNEQFF. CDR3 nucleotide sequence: TGTGCCAGCAGTTTCTCCTACAATGAGCAGTTCTTC.

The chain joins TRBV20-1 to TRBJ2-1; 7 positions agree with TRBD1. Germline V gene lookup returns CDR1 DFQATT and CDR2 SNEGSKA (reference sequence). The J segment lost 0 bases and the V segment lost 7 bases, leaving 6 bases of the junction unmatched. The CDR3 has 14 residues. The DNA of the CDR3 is TGCAGTGGGAGAGGGGACAGCTCCTACAATGAGCAGTTCTTC. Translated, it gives CSGRGDSSYNEQFF.

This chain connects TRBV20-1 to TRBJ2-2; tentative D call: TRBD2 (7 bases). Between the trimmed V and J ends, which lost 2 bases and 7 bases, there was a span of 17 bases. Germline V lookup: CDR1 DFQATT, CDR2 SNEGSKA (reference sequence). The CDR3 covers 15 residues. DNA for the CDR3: TGCAGTGCTAGAAGGGGGGGCACCAAGGGCGGGGAGCTGTTTTTT. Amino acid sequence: CSARRGGTKGGELFF.

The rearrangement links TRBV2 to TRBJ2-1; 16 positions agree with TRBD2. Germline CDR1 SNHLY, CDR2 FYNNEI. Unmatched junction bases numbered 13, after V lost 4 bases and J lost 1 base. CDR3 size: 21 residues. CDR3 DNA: TGTGCCAGCAGTGCACGGGGACTAGCGGGGGGGCGCTCATATTCCTACAATGAGCAGTTCTTC. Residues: CASSARGLAGGRSYSYNEQFF.

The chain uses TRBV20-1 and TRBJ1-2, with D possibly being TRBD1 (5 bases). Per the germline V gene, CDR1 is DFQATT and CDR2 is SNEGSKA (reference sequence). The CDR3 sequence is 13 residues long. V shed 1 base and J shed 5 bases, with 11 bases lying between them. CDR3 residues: CSARVGGHYGYTF. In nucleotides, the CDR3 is TGCAGTGCTAGAGTGGGAGGACATTATGGCTACACCTTC.

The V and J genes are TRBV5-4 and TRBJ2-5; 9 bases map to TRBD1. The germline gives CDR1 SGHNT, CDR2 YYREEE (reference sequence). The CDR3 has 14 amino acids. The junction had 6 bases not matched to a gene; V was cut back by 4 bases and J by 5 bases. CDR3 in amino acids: CASSPTGGEETQYF. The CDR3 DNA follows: TGTGCCAGCAGCCCTACAGGGGGCGAGGAGACCCAGTACTTC.